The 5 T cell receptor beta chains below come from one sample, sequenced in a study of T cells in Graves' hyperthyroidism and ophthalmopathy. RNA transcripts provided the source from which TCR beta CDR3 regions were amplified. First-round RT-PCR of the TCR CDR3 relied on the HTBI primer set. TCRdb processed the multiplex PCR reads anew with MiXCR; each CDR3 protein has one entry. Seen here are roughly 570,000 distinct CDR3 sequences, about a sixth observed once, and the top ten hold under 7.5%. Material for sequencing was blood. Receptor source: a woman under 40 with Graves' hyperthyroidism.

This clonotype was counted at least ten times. The CDR3 spells CSARGGSSGGYNEQFF. The CDR3, as DNA: TGCAGTGCTAGAGGAGGGTCTAGCGGGGGCTACAATGAGCAGTTCTTC. The rearrangement links TRBV20-1 to TRBJ2-1; 10 bases are a match to TRBD2. From germline, CDR1 is DFQATT and CDR2 SNEGSKA (reference sequence). The CDR3 covers 16 residues. V shed 1 base, J shed 3 bases, and the junction held 6 bases outside the gene matches.

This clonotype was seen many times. The CDR3 region has the DNA TGTGCCAGCAGTTTAATCTCTAGACCCAATGAGCAGTTCTTC. It encodes CASSLISRPNEQFF. The chain has TRBV12-3 or TRBV12-4 and TRBJ2-1; D ambiguous. The V end was cut by 2 bases, the J end by 6 bases, with 11 bases between. The CDR3 consists of 14 residues.

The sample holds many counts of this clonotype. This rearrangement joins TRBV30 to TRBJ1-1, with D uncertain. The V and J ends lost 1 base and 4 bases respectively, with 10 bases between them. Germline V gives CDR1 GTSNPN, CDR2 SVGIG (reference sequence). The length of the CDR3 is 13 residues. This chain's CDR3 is CAWSGTHFTEAFF. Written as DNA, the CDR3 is TGTGCCTGGAGTGGGACTCACTTCACTGAAGCTTTCTTT. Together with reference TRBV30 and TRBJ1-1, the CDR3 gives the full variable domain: SQTIHQWPATLVQPVGSPLSLECTVEGTSNPNLYWYRQAAGRGLQLLFYSVGIGQISSEVPQNLSASRPQDRQFILSSKKLLLSDSGFYLCAWSGTHFTEAFFGQGTRLTVV.

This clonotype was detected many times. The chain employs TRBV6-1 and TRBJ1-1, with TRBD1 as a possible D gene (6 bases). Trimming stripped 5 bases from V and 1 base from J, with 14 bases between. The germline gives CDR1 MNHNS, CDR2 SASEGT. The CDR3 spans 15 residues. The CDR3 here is CASSFQGLRNTEAFF. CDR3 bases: TGTGCCAGCAGTTTTCAGGGGTTGAGGAACACTGAAGCTTTCTTT.

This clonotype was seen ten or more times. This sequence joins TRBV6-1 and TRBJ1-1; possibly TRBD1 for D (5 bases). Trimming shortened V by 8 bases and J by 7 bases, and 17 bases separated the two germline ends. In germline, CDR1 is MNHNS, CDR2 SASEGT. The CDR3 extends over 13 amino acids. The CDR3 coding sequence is TGTGCCAGCTGGATTGGCAGGGCGGATGAAGCTTTCTTT. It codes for CASWIGRADEAFF.